These 20 T cell receptor beta chains were all obtained from the same sample, sequenced in a study of vaccination effects on CD4 cells after COVID-19. Peptide-pool stimulation followed by sequencing identified expanded antigen-specific CD4+ clonotypes in the ViraFEST assay. Having been cultured for around nine days, the cells underwent CD4+ T cell isolation. This person caught SARS-CoV-2 sometime from March to December 2020, and PCR testing confirmed the infection. The antigens of these receptors remain unknown. The table came from immunoSEQ multiplex PCR; TCRdb's copy has only in-frame clones and leaves some out. This table holds some 22,000 clones, 76% found once. Here the sequenced sample was CD4+ T cells from PBMCs cultured with SARS-CoV-2 spike peptides, taken before COVID-19 vaccination. These receptors were taken from a human donor who had a prior SARS-CoV-2 infection.

The rearrangement uses TRBV3-1 (or the pseudogene TRBV3-2) and TRBJ2-3; D possibly corresponds to TRBD1 (6 bases). The CDR3 is made up of 13 amino acids. The ends were cut back, 7 bases at V and 2 bases at J, with 10 bases in the middle. Germline CDR1 LGHDT, CDR2 YNNKEL (reference sequence). CDR3 protein: CASKTGYTDTQYF. The CDR3 nucleotides are TGTGCCAGCAAAACAGGGTACACAGATACGCAGTATTTT.

The rearrangement links TRBV7-9 to TRBJ2-1, with TRBD1 matching over 7 bases. Germline CDR1 reads SEHNR; CDR2 reads FQNEAQ (reference sequence). The V gene end was trimmed by 5 bases and the J gene end by 2 bases; junction bases not matched to a gene: 3. The CDR3 is 14 residues long. The CDR3 spells CASSTTGAYNEQFF. The CDR3 DNA reads as TGTGCCAGCAGCACCACAGGGGCCTACAATGAGCAGTTCTTC.

CDR3 nucleotides: TGTGCCAGCAGCCCCGTCGGGGGGAAATCCTACGAGCAGTACTTC. Protein: CASSPVGGKSYEQYF. The chain carries TRBV27 and TRBJ2-7; TRBD2 aligns across 7 bases. J lost 1 base, V lost 6 bases, and 9 bases had no gene match. This CDR3 spans 15 amino acids. Per germline, CDR1 MNHEY and CDR2 SMNVEV (reference sequence).

This clone was seen a handful of times. The chain carries TRBV13 and TRBJ2-7; 9 positions match TRBD1. The CDR3 has 15 amino acids. The ends lost 1 base at V and 5 bases at J; junction bases unmatched: 6. CDR1 is PRHDT, CDR2 FYEKMQ, per germline (reference sequence). Here the CDR3 reads CASSLEGTGIHEQYF. Written as DNA, the CDR3 is TGTGCCAGCAGCTTAGAAGGGACAGGGATCCACGAGCAGTACTTC.

This clone was picked up one time. The V and J genes are TRBV19 and TRBJ2-4; 11 bases are a match to TRBD2. This CDR3 is built from 18 residues. J was trimmed by 0 bases and V by 5 bases; bases with no gene match: 9. The germline V gene encodes CDR1 LNHDA and CDR2 SQIVND (reference sequence). The CDR3 bases are TGTGCCAGTAGTTTAGCGGGGGGGCGCACCTTAGCCAAAAACATTCAGTACTTC. It is translated as CASSLAGGRTLAKNIQYF.

This sequence joins TRBV3-1 (or the pseudogene TRBV3-2) and TRBJ2-2; D remains ambiguous. V was trimmed by 4 bases and J by 6 bases, leaving 12 bases between them. Per germline, CDR1 LGHDT and CDR2 YNNKEL (reference sequence). The CDR3 length is 14 residues. CDR3: CASSRYRFPGELFF. In DNA form, the CDR3 reads TGTGCCAGCAGCCGATACCGGTTCCCCGGGGAGCTGTTTTTT.

The J gene is TRBJ2-1, the V gene TRBV7-3; perhaps TRBD1 as D (5 bases). Germline-derived CDR1 and CDR2 are SGHTA and FQGTGA. V shed 4 bases and J shed 8 bases, with 12 bases lying between them. There are 13 residues in the CDR3. Written as DNA, the CDR3 is TGTGCCAGCAGCTCGGATCACAGGTATGAGCAGTTCTTC. Amino acid sequence: CASSSDHRYEQFF.

In this sample, this clone turned up a few times. The genes are TRBV9 and TRBJ2-3; D is perhaps TRBD2 (5 bases). The germline V gene encodes CDR1 SGDLS and CDR2 YYNGEE. This CDR3 comprises 14 residues. Trimming took 0 bases from V and 4 from J, leaving 9 bases between them. CDR3 loop: CASSVASRADTQYF. The CDR3 DNA is TGTGCCAGCAGCGTAGCTAGCCGGGCAGATACGCAGTATTTT.

The CDR3 is CATRTSGRIYNEQFF. CDR3 bases: TGTGCCACCAGGACTAGCGGGAGAATCTACAATGAGCAGTTCTTC. The V gene is TRBV2, the J gene TRBJ2-1; 13 nucleotides line up with TRBD2. There are 15 residues in the CDR3. V trimming: 10 bases; J trimming: 3 bases; junction bases outside the gene matches: 6. From germline, CDR1 is SNHLY and CDR2 FYNNEI.

The chain has TRBV15 and TRBJ2-1; D remains ambiguous. The CDR3 contains 14 residues. Germline assignment: CDR1 LNHNV and CDR2 YYDKDF (reference sequence). The V end lost 5 bases, the J end lost 0 bases, and 8 bases lay between the germline ends. CDR3 DNA sequence: TGTGCCACCAGCCGGTCCCGCTCCTACAATGAGCAGTTCTTC. This encodes CATSRSRSYNEQFF. The whole variable domain, remainder taken from reference TRBV15 and TRBJ2-1, is DAMVIQNPRYQVTQFGKPVTLSCSQTLNHNVMYWYQQKSSQAPKLLFHYYDKDFNNEADTPDNFQSRRPNTSFCFLDIRSPGLGDTAMYLCATSRSRSYNEQFFGPGTRLTVL.

The chain has TRBV7-6 and TRBJ2-1; D call uncertain. The CDR3 extends over 15 amino acids. The V gene lost 7 bases and the J gene lost 7 bases, with 20 bases spanning the gap. Germline CDR1 and CDR2: SGHVS and FNYEAQ. CDR3 residues: CASTVIAQSTNEQFF. The CDR3 DNA reads TGTGCCAGCACCGTGATCGCACAGTCTACGAATGAGCAGTTCTTC.

The chain has TRBV6-5 and TRBJ1-1; D remains unclear. This CDR3 is 11 amino acids long. Per germline, CDR1 MNHEY and CDR2 SVGAGI. The V end was cut by 6 bases, the J end by 2 bases, with 4 bases between. The CDR3 region is CASRINTEAFF. The CDR3 bases are TGTGCCAGCAGAATAAACACTGAAGCTTTCTTT.

V gene TRBV5-8 combines with J gene TRBJ2-7, with D possibly called TRBD1 or TRBD2 (6 bases each). This CDR3 has 13 amino acids. V was clipped by 5 bases and J by 4 bases, with 13 bases between them. Germline CDR1 reads SGHTS; CDR2 reads YDEGEE. The CDR3 spells CASRFRGGYEQYF. In DNA form, the CDR3 reads TGTGCCAGCAGATTTCGAGGGGGGTACGAGCAGTACTTC.

V gene TRBV15 combines with J gene TRBJ1-1; D unresolved. The V end lost 1 base, the J end lost 4 bases, and 13 bases lay between the germline ends. CDR3 size: 15 residues. Germline-derived CDR1 and CDR2 are LNHNV and YYDKDF (reference sequence). The CDR3 DNA reads as TGTGCCACCAGCAGAGGTGAGGCAAAAGGCACTGAAGCTTTCTTT. It is translated as CATSRGEAKGTEAFF. The variable domain in full, with the rest retrieved from reference TRBV15 and TRBJ1-1, is DAMVIQNPRYQVTQFGKPVTLSCSQTLNHNVMYWYQQKSSQAPKLLFHYYDKDFNNEADTPDNFQSRRPNTSFCFLDIRSPGLGDTAMYLCATSRGEAKGTEAFFGQGTRLTVV.

The CDR3 DNA sequence: TGTGCCAGCTCACCGCAGGGGGCGGCAGGGGCCAACGTCCTGACTTTC. As protein: CASSPQGAAGANVLTF. The chain is built from TRBV18 and TRBJ2-6, with 8 positions matching TRBD1. CDR1 is KGHSH, CDR2 LQKENI, per germline. V lost 3 bases and J lost 4; bases outside the gene matches: 5. The CDR3 is made up of 16 amino acids.

V usage is TRBV5-1 and J usage is TRBJ2-7; TRBD1 agrees at 8 bases. CDR3 length: 13 residues. V trimming: 5 bases; J trimming: 3 bases; junction bases outside the gene matches: 4. CDR1 and CDR2 (germline): SGHRS, YFSETQ. The CDR3 loop is CASSQGASYEQYF. In DNA, the CDR3 is TGCGCCAGCAGTCAGGGGGCAAGCTACGAGCAGTACTTC.

V is TRBV15 and J is TRBJ1-2; D may be TRBD1 (6 bases). Germline loops: CDR1 LNHNV, CDR2 YYDKDF (reference sequence). Trimming pared 3 bases from V and 2 bases from J, leaving 19 bases between. The CDR3 has 17 residues. CDR3 nucleotide sequence: TGTGCCACCAGCAGTATGTGGGGGGCCTGGGGAAACTATGGCTACACCTTC. It specifies CATSSMWGAWGNYGYTF.

This clone was seen only a few times. The chain employs TRBV7-2 and TRBJ2-5, with 9 nucleotides matching TRBD1. V lost 7 bases, J lost 4 bases, and 7 bases stayed unmatched. Per the germline V gene, CDR1 is SGHTA and CDR2 is FQGNSA. The CDR3 runs to 14 residues. The CDR3 here is CASNRQGGRETQYF. DNA of the CDR3: TGTGCCAGCAACCGACAGGGGGGTCGAGAGACCCAGTACTTC.

V usage is TRBV11-2 and J usage is TRBJ2-5; 13 nucleotides align to TRBD2. This CDR3 spans 16 amino acids. Germline V gene lookup returns CDR1 SGHAT and CDR2 FQNNGV. The trim removed 4 bases at V and 2 bases at J, leaving 4 bases unmatched. This CDR3 reads CASSWGTSGTQETQYF. The CDR3, as DNA: TGTGCCAGCAGCTGGGGGACTAGCGGGACACAAGAGACCCAGTACTTC.

J is TRBJ1-2 and V is TRBV6-4; D is perhaps TRBD1 (5 bases). The V gene's germline CDR1 is MRHNA and CDR2 SNTAGT. The CDR3 has 14 amino acids. The V and J ends lost 3 bases and 0 bases respectively, with 8 bases between them. Here the CDR3 DNA reads TGTGCCAGCAGTGATGGGGGGTCTAACTATGGCTACACCTTC. It encodes CASSDGGSNYGYTF.